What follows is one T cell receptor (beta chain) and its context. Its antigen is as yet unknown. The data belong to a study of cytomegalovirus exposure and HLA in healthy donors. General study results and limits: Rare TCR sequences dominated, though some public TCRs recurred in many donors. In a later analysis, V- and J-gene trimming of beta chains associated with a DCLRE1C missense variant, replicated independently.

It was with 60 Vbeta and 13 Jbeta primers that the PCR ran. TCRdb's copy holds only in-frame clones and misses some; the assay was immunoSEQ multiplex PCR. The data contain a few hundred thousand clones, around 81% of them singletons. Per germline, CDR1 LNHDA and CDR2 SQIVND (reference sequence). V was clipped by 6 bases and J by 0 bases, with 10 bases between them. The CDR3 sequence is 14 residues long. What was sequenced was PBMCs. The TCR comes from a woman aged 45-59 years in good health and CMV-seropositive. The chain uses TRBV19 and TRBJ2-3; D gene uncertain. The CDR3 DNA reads TGTGCCAGTAGACAGACACCTAGCACAGATACGCAGTATTTT. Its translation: CASRQTPSTDTQYF.